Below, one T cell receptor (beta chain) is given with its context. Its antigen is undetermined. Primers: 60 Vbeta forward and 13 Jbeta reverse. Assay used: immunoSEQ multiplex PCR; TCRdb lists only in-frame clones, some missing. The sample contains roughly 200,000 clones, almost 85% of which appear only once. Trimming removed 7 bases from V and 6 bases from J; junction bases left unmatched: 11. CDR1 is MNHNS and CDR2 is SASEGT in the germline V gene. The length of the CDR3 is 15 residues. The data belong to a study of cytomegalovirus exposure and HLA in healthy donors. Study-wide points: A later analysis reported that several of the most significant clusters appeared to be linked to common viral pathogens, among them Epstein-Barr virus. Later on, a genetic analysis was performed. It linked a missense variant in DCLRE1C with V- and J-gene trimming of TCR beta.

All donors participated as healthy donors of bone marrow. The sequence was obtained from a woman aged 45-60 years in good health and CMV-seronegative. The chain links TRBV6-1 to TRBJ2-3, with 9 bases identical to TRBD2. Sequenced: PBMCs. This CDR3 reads CASIAGVVPRDTQYF. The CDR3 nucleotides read TGTGCCAGCATAGCGGGAGTGGTTCCCAGGGATACGCAGTATTTT.